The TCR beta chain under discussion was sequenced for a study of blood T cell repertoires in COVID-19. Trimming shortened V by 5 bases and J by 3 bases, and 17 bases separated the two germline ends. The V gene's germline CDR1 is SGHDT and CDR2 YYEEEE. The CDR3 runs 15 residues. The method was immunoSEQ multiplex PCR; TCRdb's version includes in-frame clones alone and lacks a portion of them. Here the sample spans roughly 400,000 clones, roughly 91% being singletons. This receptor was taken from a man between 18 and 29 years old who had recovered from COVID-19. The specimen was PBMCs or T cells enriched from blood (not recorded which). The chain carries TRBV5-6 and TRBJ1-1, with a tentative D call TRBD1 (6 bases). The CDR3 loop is CASSFSEGGYTEAFF. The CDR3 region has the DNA TGTGCCAGCAGTTTTTCCGAGGGGGGGTACACTGAAGCTTTCTTT. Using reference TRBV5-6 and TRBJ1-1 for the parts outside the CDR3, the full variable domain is DAGVTQSPTHLIKTRGQQVTLRCSPKSGHDTVSWYQQALGQGPQFIFQYYEEEERQRGNFPDRFSGHQFPNYSSELNVNALLLGDSALYLCASSFSEGGYTEAFFGQGTRLTVV.